This T cell receptor (beta chain) was profiled in a study of technical replicates of blood from several donors. Clones were read by immunoSEQ multiplex PCR, and TCRdb kept only the in-frame ones, dropping some. There are approximately 44,000 clones in the sample; 96% occur only once, and roughly 0.35% lies in the top ten. This clone was seen more than once but under ten times. Trimming cost V 6 bases and J 2 bases; bases outside gene matches: 4. Looked up from germline, CDR1 is SGHRS and CDR2 is YFSETQ. The CDR3 has 14 residues. This TCR was sampled from a human donor in good health. The rearrangement links TRBV5-1 to TRBJ2-1; 8 positions match TRBD1. The sequenced sample was T cells isolated from PBMCs. As DNA, the CDR3 is TGCGCCAGCACCCGACAGGGGACCTACAATGAGCAGTTCTTC. Protein sequence: CASTRQGTYNEQFF. Full variable domain (rest looked up from reference TRBV5-1 and TRBJ2-1): KAGVTQTPRYLIKTRGQQVTLSCSPISGHRSVSWYQQTPGQGLQFLFEYFSETQRNKGNFPGRFSGRQFSNSRSEMNVSTLELGDSALYLCASTRQGTYNEQFFGPGTRLTVL.